A selection of T cell receptor beta chains follows, all from one sample in a study of cytomegalovirus exposure and HLA in healthy donors. Data came from immunoSEQ multiplex PCR; TCRdb stores just in-frame clones and leaves some out. The sample has around 65,000 clones. The material sequenced was PBMCs. The receptors were gathered from a man aged 25 to 40 in good health and CMV-seropositive. Each CDR3 is given with its conserved first and last residue. D genes are given only for firm matches. Some rows mark clone size as missing; the rest say once, few, many or name a class of expanded clone.

CDR3nt | CDR3aa | j_gene | v_gene | abundance | d_gene
TGTGCCAGCAGTGGACAGGGACGCCAGCCCCAGCATTTT | CASSGQGRQPQHF | TRBJ1-5 | TRBV6-5 | NA | TRBD1
TGTGCCAGCAGTGACTCACAAAGCTCTGGGGCCAACGTCCTGACTTTC | CASSDSQSSGANVLTF | TRBJ2-6 | TRBV6-4 | NA | NA
TGTGCCAGCAGCCCGGCCGGACAGGGGCATGTTTACGAGCAGTACTTC | CASSPAGQGHVYEQYF | TRBJ2-7 | TRBV13 | NA | TRBD1
TGTGCCAGCAGTTTTTTATACGGGGGGCCACTCTCCAACGAGCAGTACTTC | CASSFLYGGPLSNEQYF | TRBJ2-7 | TRBV27 | NA | NA
TGTGCCAGCAGCTTAAGAGGACAGACTGAAGCTTTCTTT | CASSLRGQTEAFF | TRBJ1-1 | TRBV7-9 | NA | NA
TGTGCCTGGACGTCAGGGGACACTGAAGCTTTCTTT | CAWTSGDTEAFF | TRBJ1-1 | TRBV30 | NA | NA
TGTGCCAGCAGCTTTAGGGGCCGGGGGAGCACAGATACGCAGTATTTT | CASSFRGRGSTDTQYF | TRBJ2-3 | TRBV7-6 | NA | NA
TGTGCCAGCAGCAAGACAGGGAGGATGGAGACCCAGTACTTC | CASSKTGRMETQYF | TRBJ2-5 | TRBV6-5 | NA | NA
TGTGCCAGCAGCTTATCGGGCAATGAGCAGTTCTTC | CASSLSGNEQFF | TRBJ2-1 | TRBV7-6 | NA | NA
TGCGCCAGCAGCCCCGGGGAGGGGGATACGCAGTATTTT | CASSPGEGDTQYF | TRBJ2-3 | TRBV5-1 | NA | TRBD2
TGTGCCTGGAGTGCGGGGGTCTCACAAGAGACCCAGTACTTC | CAWSAGVSQETQYF | TRBJ2-5 | TRBV30 | NA | NA
TGTGCCAGCATTCCGGGACAGGGGGTTGGAGCTTTCTTT | CASIPGQGVGAFF | TRBJ1-1 | TRBV6-1 | NA | TRBD1
TGTGCCAGCACGGTCGATGGCTCCTATAATTCACCCCTCCACTTT | CASTVDGSYNSPLHF | TRBJ1-6 | TRBV9 | NA | NA
TGCGCCAGCAGCTTGACAGCGGGAGCGGATACGCAGTATTTT | CASSLTAGADTQYF | TRBJ2-3 | TRBV5-1 | NA | TRBD2
TGCGCCAGCAGAACCCCCCCAGGGGGGCAAGAGACCCAGTACTTC | CASRTPPGGQETQYF | TRBJ2-5 | TRBV5-1 | NA | NA
TGCGCCAGCACCCGACAGGGAGAGACGGAGGGCTACACCTTC | CASTRQGETEGYTF | TRBJ1-2 | TRBV5-1 | NA | TRBD1
TGCGCCAGCAGCTTGGGGAGGGGAGGGTCGAACACTGAAGCTTTCTTT | CASSLGRGGSNTEAFF | TRBJ1-1 | TRBV5-1 | NA | NA
TGTGCCAGCAGCTTAGTGTTGGGAGGAGGGACCGGGGAGCTGTTTTTT | CASSLVLGGGTGELFF | TRBJ2-2 | TRBV11-1 | medium-sized | NA
TGTGCCAGCAGTTCATACAGGGGCGCGAACTATGGCTACACCTTC | CASSSYRGANYGYTF | TRBJ1-2 | TRBV6-5 | NA | TRBD1
TGTGCCAGCAGCCGGAGACTAGCGGGGGGGGCAGATACGCAGTATTTT | CASSRRLAGGADTQYF | TRBJ2-3 | TRBV5-6 | NA | TRBD2
TGCGCCAGTAGCTTGGCCGTAGGTTCGGGCACTGAAGCTTTCTTT | CASSLAVGSGTEAFF | TRBJ1-1 | TRBV5-1 | NA | NA
TGTGCCAGCAGCCAAGGGACAGGGGCTTATGGCTACACCTTC | CASSQGTGAYGYTF | TRBJ1-2 | TRBV6-1 | NA | TRBD1
TGTGCCAGCAGCTTGGAGAAGGAGTACACCTTC | CASSLEKEYTF | TRBJ1-2 | TRBV5-6 | NA | NA
TGCGCCAGCAGCTTGTGGGGGGATAATTCACCCCTCCACTTT | CASSLWGDNSPLHF | TRBJ1-6 | TRBV5-1 | NA | NA
TGTGCCAGCAGACAGTCACCGAGAAACACTGAAGCTTTCTTT | CASRQSPRNTEAFF | TRBJ1-1 | TRBV4-2 | NA | NA
TGTGCCTGGGGACAGGGATTATTCTTTGACGCTTTCTTT | CAWGQGLFFDAFF | TRBJ1-1 | TRBV30 | NA | TRBD1
TGTGCCAGCAGTGGCGGACAGGGGGTTTATGGTGGCTACACCTTC | CASSGGQGVYGGYTF | TRBJ1-2 | TRBV6-5 | NA | TRBD1
TGCGCCAGCAGCCAAGATCGGGGGGATAATGAAAAACTGTTTTTT | CASSQDRGDNEKLFF | TRBJ1-4 | TRBV4-1 | NA | NA
TGTGCCAGTAGTTGGGTGCAGGGAGAGACCCAGTACTTC | CASSWVQGETQYF | TRBJ2-5 | TRBV19 | NA | NA